This T cell receptor beta chain was recorded in a study of T-cell reconstitution after alpha-beta-depleted transplantation in children. Overall study findings and caveats: Reported findings indicate that, about two months after transplant, alpha-beta T cells came from several hundred expanded clones, which were derived from non-depleted graft cells.

The TCRbeta library was prepared with unique molecular identifiers. TCRdb re-called the PCR reads through MiXCR, storing one row per CDR3 protein. The sample shows almost 250,000 distinct CDR3 sequences, about 25% of them seen only once. Note on this clonotype: Its specificity is unknown.

CDR3 length equals 16 residues. In germline, CDR1 is DFQATT, CDR2 SNEGSKA (reference sequence). V lost 3 bases and J lost 2; bases outside the gene matches: 12. V is TRBV20-1 and J is TRBJ2-7, with TRBD2 matching 8 bases. The sequence was collected from a girl aged 2 to 10 with Fanconi anemia, due to receive a stem cell transplant. The sample was PBMCs, taken before TCRalphabeta/CD19-depleted stem cell transplant. The CDR3 reads CSASPLAGRTAYEQYF. CDR3 coding DNA: TGCAGTGCTAGCCCTCTAGCGGGTAGGACCGCCTACGAGCAGTACTTC.